A selection of T cell receptor beta chains follows, all from one sample in a study of yellow fever vaccine responses in identical twins. TCRdb called the RT-PCR reads again in MiXCR, with one record for every CDR3 protein. Counted here are over 20,000 distinct CDR3 sequences, 77% occurring once; the ten biggest clones make up about 5%. Sequencing was performed on T cells from blood (PBMCs), unsorted or a sorted subset (not recorded which), taken before or after yellow fever vaccination (not recorded which). These receptors were collected from a woman aged 18-29 years who received the yellow fever vaccine. Each CDR3 is given with its conserved first and last residue. D genes are given only for firm matches. The listing skips clone size in some rows; elsewhere it reads once, few, many or a size class.

abundance: NA
j_gene: TRBJ2-3
v_gene: TRBV12-3/TRBV12-4
d_gene: TRBD2
CDR3nt: TGTGCCAGCAGTCTAGCGGGAGTTAGCACAGATACGCAGTATTTT
CDR3aa: CASSLAGVSTDTQYF

abundance: NA
j_gene: TRBJ2-7
v_gene: TRBV7-2
d_gene: NA
CDR3nt: TGTGCCAGCAGCCGACCCAACTTCGCCTACGAGCAGTACTTC
CDR3aa: CASSRPNFAYEQYF

abundance: NA
j_gene: TRBJ1-2
v_gene: TRBV19
d_gene: NA
CDR3nt: TGTGCCAGTTCTATACCCGGGACCGCGATGTATGGCTACACCTTC
CDR3aa: CASSIPGTAMYGYTF

abundance: NA
j_gene: TRBJ1-2
v_gene: TRBV29-1
d_gene: NA
CDR3nt: TGCAGCGACCGGACAGTAGCTAACTATGGCTACACCTTC
CDR3aa: CSDRTVANYGYTF

abundance: NA
j_gene: TRBJ2-1
v_gene: TRBV28
d_gene: TRBD2
CDR3nt: TGTGCCAGCAGTCCCCGGATAGCGGGAGGGCAGTACAATGAGCAGTTCTTC
CDR3aa: CASSPRIAGGQYNEQFF

abundance: NA
j_gene: TRBJ2-7
v_gene: TRBV5-1
d_gene: NA
CDR3nt: TGCGCCAGCAGCTTCGCCGAGCCCTACGAGCAGTACTTC
CDR3aa: CASSFAEPYEQYF

abundance: NA
j_gene: TRBJ2-1
v_gene: TRBV4-1
d_gene: TRBD1
CDR3nt: TGCGCCAGCAGCCAATCAGGGGGCAATGAGCAGTTCTTC
CDR3aa: CASSQSGGNEQFF

abundance: NA
j_gene: TRBJ2-1
v_gene: TRBV5-1
d_gene: TRBD2
CDR3nt: TGCGCCAGCAGCTTAGAGCGGGGGGGGTACAATGAGCAGTTCTTC
CDR3aa: CASSLERGGYNEQFF

abundance: NA
j_gene: TRBJ1-2
v_gene: TRBV4-1
d_gene: NA
CDR3nt: TGCGCCAGCAGAGGACCTACTCAATATGGCTACACCTTC
CDR3aa: CASRGPTQYGYTF

abundance: NA
j_gene: TRBJ2-1
v_gene: TRBV5-1
d_gene: TRBD1
CDR3nt: TGCGCCAGCTACCGGGACAGGGTAGATAATGAGCAGTTCTTC
CDR3aa: CASYRDRVDNEQFF

abundance: NA
j_gene: TRBJ1-1
v_gene: TRBV23-1
d_gene: TRBD1
CDR3nt: TGCGCCAGCAGTCAATCAGACAGGGGGAGGGACACTGAAGCTTTCTTT
CDR3aa: CASSQSDRGRDTEAFF

abundance: NA
j_gene: TRBJ2-1
v_gene: TRBV14
d_gene: TRBD2
CDR3nt: TGTGCCAGCAGCCGCACCACAGCGACTAGCGGGGACAATGAGCAGTTCTTC
CDR3aa: CASSRTTATSGDNEQFF

abundance: NA
j_gene: TRBJ2-1
v_gene: TRBV13
d_gene: NA
CDR3nt: TGTGCCAGCAAGGACACCGGAGTAGAACAGTTCTTC
CDR3aa: CASKDTGVEQFF

abundance: NA
j_gene: TRBJ1-1
v_gene: TRBV6-2/TRBV6-3
d_gene: NA
CDR3nt: TGTGCCAGCAGTTACCCCTTAAAGAGAGGGAACACTGAAGCTTTCTTT
CDR3aa: CASSYPLKRGNTEAFF

abundance: NA
j_gene: TRBJ1-1
v_gene: TRBV12-3/TRBV12-4
d_gene: TRBD1
CDR3nt: TGTGCCAGCAGTTTTTACTATGGGACAGATGAAGCTTTCTTT
CDR3aa: CASSFYYGTDEAFF

abundance: NA
j_gene: TRBJ1-1
v_gene: TRBV23-1
d_gene: NA
CDR3nt: TGCGCCAGCAGTCAGTCTTTACAAGGCGCTGAAGCTTTCTTT
CDR3aa: CASSQSLQGAEAFF

abundance: few
j_gene: TRBJ1-5
v_gene: TRBV27
d_gene: NA
CDR3nt: TGTGCCAGCAGTTTATCGATCACCAATCAGCCCCAGCATTTT
CDR3aa: CASSLSITNQPQHF

abundance: NA
j_gene: TRBJ2-5
v_gene: TRBV20-1
d_gene: TRBD1
CDR3nt: TGCAGTGCTATGACCGGGACAGGGGGCGAGGAGACCCAGTACTTC
CDR3aa: CSAMTGTGGEETQYF

abundance: NA
j_gene: TRBJ2-3
v_gene: TRBV29-1
d_gene: NA
CDR3nt: TGCAGCGTTATTACGCCAGGGTTTCGGGATACGCAGTATTTT
CDR3aa: CSVITPGFRDTQYF

abundance: NA
j_gene: TRBJ2-3
v_gene: TRBV20-1
d_gene: TRBD2
CDR3nt: TGCAGTGCTAGTGGAGGACTAGCGGGAGGCACAGATACGCAGTATTTT
CDR3aa: CSASGGLAGGTDTQYF

abundance: medium-sized
j_gene: TRBJ2-5
v_gene: TRBV29-1
d_gene: NA
CDR3nt: TGCAGCGTTTCCAGGGCCCAAGAGACCCAGTACTTC
CDR3aa: CSVSRAQETQYF

abundance: few
j_gene: TRBJ2-1
v_gene: TRBV4-2
d_gene: TRBD2
CDR3nt: TGTGCCAGCAGCCGAACCCCAGCGGGATTCTACAATGAGCAGTTCTTC
CDR3aa: CASSRTPAGFYNEQFF

abundance: NA
j_gene: TRBJ1-5
v_gene: TRBV2
d_gene: TRBD1
CDR3nt: TGTGCCAGCAGTGGGGACCGGGACAGGGGAGATAGCAATCAGCCCCAGCATTTT
CDR3aa: CASSGDRDRGDSNQPQHF

abundance: NA
j_gene: TRBJ2-2
v_gene: TRBV19
d_gene: NA
CDR3nt: TGTGCCAGTAGCCCGGGGACCGTGAACACCGGGGAGCTGTTTTTT
CDR3aa: CASSPGTVNTGELFF

abundance: NA
j_gene: TRBJ2-1
v_gene: TRBV2
d_gene: TRBD2
CDR3nt: TGTGCCAGCACCAGTCCCGGGAGCGGGGGCCGGGGTGAGCAGTTCTTC
CDR3aa: CASTSPGSGGRGEQFF

abundance: NA
j_gene: TRBJ1-2
v_gene: TRBV18
d_gene: TRBD1
CDR3nt: TGTGCCAGCTCACCATCCGGACAGGGGGGCTATGGCTACACCTTC
CDR3aa: CASSPSGQGGYGYTF

abundance: once
j_gene: TRBJ2-5
v_gene: TRBV29-1
d_gene: NA
CDR3nt: TGCAGCGTTGCCCCGGGCCAAGAGACCCAGTACTTC
CDR3aa: CSVAPGQETQYF

abundance: NA
j_gene: TRBJ2-1
v_gene: TRBV14
d_gene: TRBD2
CDR3nt: TGTGCCAGCAGCCACCCGGGACTAGCTTCCTACAATGAGCAGTTCTTC
CDR3aa: CASSHPGLASYNEQFF

abundance: NA
j_gene: TRBJ2-2
v_gene: TRBV7-6
d_gene: NA
CDR3nt: TGTGCCAGCAGCTACACTAACGGGCTGCTGGTCGGGGAGCTGTTTTTT
CDR3aa: CASSYTNGLLVGELFF

abundance: NA
j_gene: TRBJ2-3
v_gene: TRBV18
d_gene: NA
CDR3nt: TGTGCCAGCTCACCGGTCCACCCTAGCACAGATACGCAGTATTTT
CDR3aa: CASSPVHPSTDTQYF

abundance: NA
j_gene: TRBJ2-7
v_gene: TRBV20-1
d_gene: NA
CDR3nt: TGCAGTGCTAGCGGTAGGGTGAATAACGAGCAGTACTTC
CDR3aa: CSASGRVNNEQYF

abundance: NA
j_gene: TRBJ2-5
v_gene: TRBV12-3/TRBV12-4
d_gene: NA
CDR3nt: TGTGCCAGCAGCGGGGCCCTGGACCAATGGTTCCAAGAGACCCAGTACTTC
CDR3aa: CASSGALDQWFQETQYF

abundance: NA
j_gene: TRBJ2-3
v_gene: TRBV11-1
d_gene: NA
CDR3nt: TGTGCCAGCAGCTTTTTTCGGCTGGCAGATACGCAGTATTTT
CDR3aa: CASSFFRLADTQYF

abundance: NA
j_gene: TRBJ2-3
v_gene: TRBV6-1
d_gene: TRBD2
CDR3nt: TGTGCCAGCAGCGGACTAGCGGGTGACACAGATACGCAGTATTTT
CDR3aa: CASSGLAGDTDTQYF

abundance: once
j_gene: TRBJ1-2
v_gene: TRBV13
d_gene: NA
CDR3nt: TGTGCCAGCCCGCCCCCTCGGGGTGGAAACTATGGCTACACCTTC
CDR3aa: CASPPPRGGNYGYTF

abundance: NA
j_gene: TRBJ1-1
v_gene: TRBV11-3
d_gene: TRBD1
CDR3nt: TGTGCCAGCAGCTTAGTGGGACAGGGGGCTGAAGCTTTCTTT
CDR3aa: CASSLVGQGAEAFF

abundance: NA
j_gene: TRBJ1-5
v_gene: TRBV18
d_gene: NA
CDR3nt: TGTGCCAGCTCACCTGCAGGTAATAATCAGCCCCAGCATTTT
CDR3aa: CASSPAGNNQPQHF

abundance: few
j_gene: TRBJ2-3
v_gene: TRBV14
d_gene: NA
CDR3nt: TGTGCCAGCAGCCCCGGGGCCACTACGCAGTATTTT
CDR3aa: CASSPGATTQYF

abundance: few
j_gene: TRBJ2-5
v_gene: TRBV3-1
d_gene: NA
CDR3nt: TGTGCCAGCAGCCAAACTGGAACCGGGACCCGCGTGACCCAGTACTTC
CDR3aa: CASSQTGTGTRVTQYF

abundance: once
j_gene: TRBJ1-1
v_gene: TRBV5-1
d_gene: NA
CDR3nt: TGCGCCAGCAGCTGGATGGATCCAGTGGCCACTGAAGCTTTCTTT
CDR3aa: CASSWMDPVATEAFF

abundance: NA
j_gene: TRBJ2-1
v_gene: TRBV18
d_gene: NA
CDR3nt: TGTGCCAGCTCACCCCGGGACTCCCCCAATGAGCAGTTCTTC
CDR3aa: CASSPRDSPNEQFF

abundance: NA
j_gene: TRBJ1-4
v_gene: TRBV7-9
d_gene: NA
CDR3nt: TGTGCCAGCAGCCCTCAGGGAGGAGGGGAAAAACTGTTTTTT
CDR3aa: CASSPQGGGEKLFF

abundance: NA
j_gene: TRBJ2-3
v_gene: TRBV20-1
d_gene: NA
CDR3nt: TGCAGTGCTAGGGGGGACCCGCAGTATTTT
CDR3aa: CSARGDPQYF

abundance: NA
j_gene: TRBJ1-2
v_gene: TRBV4-3
d_gene: TRBD1
CDR3nt: TGCGCCAGCAGCCAAGATCACTTCCGGGACAGGGGGCGCCTTGACTATGGCTACACCTTC
CDR3aa: CASSQDHFRDRGRLDYGYTF